This TCR beta chain was found in a study of CD8 T cells in ankylosing spondylitis. In regard to this clonotype: Its antigen remains unidentified.

Molecular-barcoded quantitative 5'-RACE produced these TCR beta libraries. MiXCR, applied by TCRdb to the 5' RACE reads, yields one record per CDR3 protein. The sample has approximately 39,000 distinct CDR3 sequences, around 15% seen once. General study results and limits: Characteristic of ankylosing spondylitis blood, it appeared, was a TCR beta motif comprising several highly homologous variants. Significant enrichment of disease-linked clones was reportedly seen in matched ankylosing spondylitis synovial fluid. As for the disease-linked clones, they showed a CD8+ phenotype and occurred at relatively low frequencies in peripheral blood.

The specimen was synovial fluid, either unsorted or a sorted T cell fraction (not recorded which). The source is a male donor with ankylosing spondylitis.

The DNA of the CDR3 is TGTGCCAGCAGTGAAGAGGTGGCAGGGGGTGGAAATGAGCAGTTCTTC. It translates to CASSEEVAGGGNEQFF. The chain uses TRBV6-1 and TRBJ2-1, with 7 positions matching TRBD1. V shed 1 base and J 7 bases; nucleotides not matched to a gene: 10. The CDR3 runs 16 residues. CDR1 and CDR2 (germline): MNHNS, SASEGT.